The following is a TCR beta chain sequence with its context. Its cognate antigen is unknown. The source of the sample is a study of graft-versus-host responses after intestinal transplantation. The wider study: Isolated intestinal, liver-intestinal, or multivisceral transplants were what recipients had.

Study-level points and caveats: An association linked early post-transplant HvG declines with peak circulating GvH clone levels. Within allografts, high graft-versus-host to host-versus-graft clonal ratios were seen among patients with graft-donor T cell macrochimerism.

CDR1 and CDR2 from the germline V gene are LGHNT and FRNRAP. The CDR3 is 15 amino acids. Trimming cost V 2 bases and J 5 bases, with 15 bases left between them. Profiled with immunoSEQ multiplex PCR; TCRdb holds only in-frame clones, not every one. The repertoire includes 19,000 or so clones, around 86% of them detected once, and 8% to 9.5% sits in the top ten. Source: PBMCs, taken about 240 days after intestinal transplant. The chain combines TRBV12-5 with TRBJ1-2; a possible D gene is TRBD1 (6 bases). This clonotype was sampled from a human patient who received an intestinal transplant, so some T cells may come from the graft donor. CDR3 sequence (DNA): TGTGCTAGTGGTTTGCCTTACGCTACAGGGTATGGCTACACCTTC. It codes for CASGLPYATGYGYTF.